The rows below give T cell receptor beta chains drawn from one sample of a study of T cell changes during pregnancy in multiple sclerosis. Data came from immunoSEQ multiplex PCR; TCRdb stores just in-frame clones and leaves some out. The sample has around 51,000 clones; approximately 93% are singletons. This material consisted of peripheral blood, taken in the second trimester of pregnancy. These receptors came from a female donor with multiple sclerosis, enrolled in a pregnancy study. Both conserved end residues are trimmed from each CDR3. The order of the fields is J gene, V gene, CDR3 protein.

J: TRBJ1-1
V: TRBV19
CDR3: ASSVTGYAEAF

J: TRBJ1-1
V: TRBV27
CDR3: ASSLSMAFPGTTEAF

J: TRBJ2-7
V: TRBV4-2
CDR3: ASSQGLGTYEQY

J: TRBJ1-1
V: TRBV4-3
CDR3: ASSQGQGARDTEAF

J: TRBJ2-4
V: TRBV2
CDR3: ASSETSGLAKNIQY

J: TRBJ2-7
V: TRBV5-1
CDR3: ASSFSSGTYEQY

J: TRBJ2-6
V: TRBV18
CDR3: ASSLIGQSSGANVLT

J: TRBJ2-7
V: TRBV5-6
CDR3: ASSLTSGIRGSHEQY

J: TRBJ1-3
V: TRBV9
CDR3: ASSVGSQGPGNTIY

J: TRBJ2-7
V: TRBV5-4
CDR3: ASSLGAGRREQY

J: TRBJ1-1
V: TRBV25-1
CDR3: ATIQMTGPNTEAF

J: TRBJ2-1
V: TRBV13
CDR3: ASSGTSVFSSYNEQF

J: TRBJ2-4
V: TRBV5-5
CDR3: ASSGTDKNIQY

J: TRBJ1-4
V: TRBV10-1
CDR3: ASSGRGREKLF

J: TRBJ1-4
V: TRBV5-5
CDR3: ASSLPGTGYNEKLF

J: TRBJ2-7
V: TRBV27
CDR3: ASSAPDRGRAREQY

J: TRBJ2-1
V: TRBV5-1
CDR3: ASSTGLADGNEQF

J: TRBJ2-5
V: TRBV12-2
CDR3: ASPPSGRAGTQY

J: TRBJ2-3
V: TRBV2
CDR3: ASSDLGGLGSDTQY

J: TRBJ2-1
V: TRBV28
CDR3: ASSPGLYNEQF